The following is a TCR beta chain sequence with its context. Germline-derived CDR1 and CDR2 are KGHSH and LQKENI. Trimming took 3 bases from V and 3 from J; bases not matched to a gene: 8. CDR3 length equals 18 residues. This record belongs to a study of blood T cell repertoires in COVID-19. Study overall: From the United States, Italy and Spain came samples of acute and convalescent COVID-19. PBMCs, B-cell-depleted T cells, or T cells provided the cDNA or gDNA that made up the material.

In the authors' workflow: Estimation of nucleated cell counts relied on the amplification of reference gene primers. The data were produced by immunoSEQ multiplex PCR, yet TCRdb's version contains in-frame clones alone and is incomplete. V, J and clone size were drawn from that table, and D and trimming were deduced from the DNA. The sample holds under 110,000 clones, 85% seen once. The receptor's source is a woman in her 70s with active or convalescent COVID-19. Sequenced: peripheral blood. The rearrangement uses TRBV18 and TRBJ2-3; 14 nucleotides agree with TRBD2. The CDR3 nucleotides read TGTGCCAGCTCACCGGGACTAGCGGGAGACAAACGTACAGATACGCAGTATTTT. Its protein product is CASSPGLAGDKRTDTQYF.